This T cell receptor (beta chain) is from a study of CD4 T cells in relation to SARS-CoV-2 and coronaviruses. Study information: The HLA restriction of the shared crossreactive spike epitopes was mapped.

Regarding the study as a whole: The assay detects memory recall responses, not culture-primed primary responses. In approximately 71% of donors, memory CD4+ clonotypes crossrecognized SARS-CoV-2 and at least one common cold coronavirus spike.

The method was immunoSEQ multiplex PCR; TCRdb's version includes in-frame clones alone and lacks a portion of them. The profile shows roughly 63,000 clones, 85% to 95% of them singletons. V shed 5 bases and J shed 7 bases, with 20 bases lying between them. Germline values: CDR1 MNHEY, CDR2 SMNVEV (reference sequence). CDR3 length equals 15 residues. Unexposed donor CD4+ T cells date from about 2011-2018, before the COVID-19 pandemic. Details on this clone: Its antigen is undetermined.

The clonotype was recovered from a human donor in good health. The chain uses TRBV27 and TRBJ1-2, with D possibly TRBD1 on 5 matching bases. The material sequenced was naive CD4+ T cells from PBMCs. Noted subset: naive CD4+ T cells isolated by negative enrichment. CDR3 coding DNA: TGTGCCAGCAGTAGGAAGGGAGGGGTTCCTGGTGGCTACACCTTC. This translates into CASSRKGGVPGGYTF.